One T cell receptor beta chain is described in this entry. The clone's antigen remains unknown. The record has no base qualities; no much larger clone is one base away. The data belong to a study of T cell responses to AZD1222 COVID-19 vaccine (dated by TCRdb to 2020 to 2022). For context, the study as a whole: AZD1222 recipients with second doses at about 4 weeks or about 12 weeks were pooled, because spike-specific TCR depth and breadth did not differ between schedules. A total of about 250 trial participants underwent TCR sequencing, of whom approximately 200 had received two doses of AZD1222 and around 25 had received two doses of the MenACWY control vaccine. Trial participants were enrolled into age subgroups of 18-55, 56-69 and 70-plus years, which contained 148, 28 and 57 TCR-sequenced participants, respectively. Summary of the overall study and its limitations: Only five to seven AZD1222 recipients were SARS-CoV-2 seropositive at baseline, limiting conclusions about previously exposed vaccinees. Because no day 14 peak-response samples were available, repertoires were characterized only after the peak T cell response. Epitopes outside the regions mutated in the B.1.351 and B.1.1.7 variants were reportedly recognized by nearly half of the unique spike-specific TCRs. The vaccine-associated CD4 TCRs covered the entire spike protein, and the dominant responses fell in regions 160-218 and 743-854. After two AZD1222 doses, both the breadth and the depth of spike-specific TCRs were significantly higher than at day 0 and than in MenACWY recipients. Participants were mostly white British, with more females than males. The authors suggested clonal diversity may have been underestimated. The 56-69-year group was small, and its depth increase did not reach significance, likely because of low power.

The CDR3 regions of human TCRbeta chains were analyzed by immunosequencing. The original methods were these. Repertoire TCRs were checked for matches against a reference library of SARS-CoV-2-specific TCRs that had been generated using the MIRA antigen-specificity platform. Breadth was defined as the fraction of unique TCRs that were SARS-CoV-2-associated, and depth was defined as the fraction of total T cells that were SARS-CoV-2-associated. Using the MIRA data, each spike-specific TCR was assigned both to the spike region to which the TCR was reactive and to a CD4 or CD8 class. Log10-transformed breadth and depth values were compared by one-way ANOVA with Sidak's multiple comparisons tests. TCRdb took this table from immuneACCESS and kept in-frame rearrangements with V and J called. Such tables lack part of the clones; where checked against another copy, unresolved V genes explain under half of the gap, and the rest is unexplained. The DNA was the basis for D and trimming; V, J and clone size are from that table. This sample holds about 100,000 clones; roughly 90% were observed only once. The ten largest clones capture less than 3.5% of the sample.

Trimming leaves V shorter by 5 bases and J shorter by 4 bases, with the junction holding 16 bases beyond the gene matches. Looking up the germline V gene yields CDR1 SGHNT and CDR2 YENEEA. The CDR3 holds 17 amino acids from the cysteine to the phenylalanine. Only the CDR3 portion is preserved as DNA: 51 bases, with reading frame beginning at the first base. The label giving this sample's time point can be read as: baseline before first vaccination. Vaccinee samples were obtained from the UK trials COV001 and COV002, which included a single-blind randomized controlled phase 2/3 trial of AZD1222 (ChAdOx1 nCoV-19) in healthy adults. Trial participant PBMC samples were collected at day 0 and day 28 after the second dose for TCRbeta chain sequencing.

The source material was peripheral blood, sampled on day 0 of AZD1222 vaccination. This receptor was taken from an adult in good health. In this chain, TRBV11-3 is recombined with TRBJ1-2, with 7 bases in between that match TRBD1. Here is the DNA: TGTGCCAGCAGCCACGGGGACAGATCCACCTCTATCTATGGCTACACCTTC. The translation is CASSHGDRSTSIYGYTF.